The clone carrying this TCR beta chain was counted between two and nine times. V was pared by 6 bases and J by 9 bases, with 9 bases between. The CDR3 covers 12 residues. The data originate from a study of response to subunit inactivated influenza vaccine. One entry per CDR3 protein, called by TCRdb with MiXCR from the RT-PCR reads. The sample records about 540,000 distinct CDR3 sequences, around a quarter being singletons. The same data also went into a second study, on T cells expressing NK-cell markers. That work states: 5'RACE template switching with UMIs produced the TCR beta cDNA. In the group of eight sequenced donors, seven were HCMV-seropositive and one was seronegative. CD8+ T cells in roughly six donors included dominant NKG2C+ clonotypes at 1.0-7.0%. The CD3+CD56-NKG2C+ fraction was also led by these clonotypes in several donors.

This chain connects TRBV12-3 or TRBV12-4 to TRBJ1-6; D remains unclear. Sequenced here: CD4+ T cells sorted from PBMCs, sampled about 12 days after vaccination. This TCR came from a middle-aged man who received an inactivated influenza vaccine. Written as DNA, the CDR3 is TGTGCCAGCAGAGTCTCTGGTTCACCCCTCCACTTT. Its translation: CASRVSGSPLHF.